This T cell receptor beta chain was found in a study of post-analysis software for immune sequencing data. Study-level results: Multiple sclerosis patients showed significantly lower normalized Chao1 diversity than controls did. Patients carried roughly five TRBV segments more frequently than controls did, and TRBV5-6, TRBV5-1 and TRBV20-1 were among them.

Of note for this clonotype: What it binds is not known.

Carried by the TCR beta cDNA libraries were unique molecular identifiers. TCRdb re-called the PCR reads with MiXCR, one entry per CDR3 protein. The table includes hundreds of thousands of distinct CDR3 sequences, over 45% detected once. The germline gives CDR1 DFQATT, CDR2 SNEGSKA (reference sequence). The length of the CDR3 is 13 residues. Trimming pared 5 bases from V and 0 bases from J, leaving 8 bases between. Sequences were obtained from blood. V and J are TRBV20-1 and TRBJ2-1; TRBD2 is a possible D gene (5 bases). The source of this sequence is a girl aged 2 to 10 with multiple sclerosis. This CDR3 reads CSADRGSYNEQFF. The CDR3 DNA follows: TGCAGTGCTGACCGGGGCTCCTACAATGAGCAGTTCTTC.